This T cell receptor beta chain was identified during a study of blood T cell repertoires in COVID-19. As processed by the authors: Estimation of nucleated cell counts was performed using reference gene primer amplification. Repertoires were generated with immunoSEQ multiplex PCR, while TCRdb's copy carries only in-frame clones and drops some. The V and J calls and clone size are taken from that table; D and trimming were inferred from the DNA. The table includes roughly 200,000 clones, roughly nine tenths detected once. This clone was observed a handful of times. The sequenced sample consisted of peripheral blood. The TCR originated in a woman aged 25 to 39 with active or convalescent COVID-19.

Here the CDR3 reads CASSLLPSRIAYEQYF. Here the CDR3 DNA reads TGTGCCAGCAGCTTATTACCCAGCAGAATAGCTTACGAGCAGTACTTC. The chain combines TRBV7-9 with TRBJ2-7, with D hard to call. The germline gives CDR1 SEHNR, CDR2 FQNEAQ (reference sequence). This CDR3 has 16 residues. Trimming left V 2 bases short and J 4 bases short, with 18 bases between. The variable domain in full, with the rest retrieved from reference TRBV7-9 and TRBJ2-7, is DTGVSQNPRHKITKRGQNVTFRCDPISEHNRLYWYRQTLGQGPEFLTYFQNEAQLEKSRLLSDRFSAERPKGSFSTLEIQRTEQGDSAMYLCASSLLPSRIAYEQYFGPGTRLTVT.